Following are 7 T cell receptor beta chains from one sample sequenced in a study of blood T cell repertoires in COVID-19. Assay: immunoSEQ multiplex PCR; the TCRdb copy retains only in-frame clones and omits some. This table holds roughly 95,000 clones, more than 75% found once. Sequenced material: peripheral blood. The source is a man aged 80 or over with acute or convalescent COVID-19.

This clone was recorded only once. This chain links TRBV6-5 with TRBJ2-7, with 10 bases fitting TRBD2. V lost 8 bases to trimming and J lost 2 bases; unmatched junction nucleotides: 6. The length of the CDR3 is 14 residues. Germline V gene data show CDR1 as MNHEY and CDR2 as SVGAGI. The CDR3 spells CASWASGSAYEQYF. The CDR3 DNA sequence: TGTGCCAGCTGGGCTAGCGGGAGCGCCTACGAGCAGTACTTC.

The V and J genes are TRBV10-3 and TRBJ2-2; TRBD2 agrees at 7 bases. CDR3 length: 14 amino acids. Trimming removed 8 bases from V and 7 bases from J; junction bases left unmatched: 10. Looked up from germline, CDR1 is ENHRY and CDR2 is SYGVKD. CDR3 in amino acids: CAIGRSGADGELFF. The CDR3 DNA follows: TGTGCCATCGGGAGAAGCGGGGCGGACGGGGAGCTGTTTTTT.

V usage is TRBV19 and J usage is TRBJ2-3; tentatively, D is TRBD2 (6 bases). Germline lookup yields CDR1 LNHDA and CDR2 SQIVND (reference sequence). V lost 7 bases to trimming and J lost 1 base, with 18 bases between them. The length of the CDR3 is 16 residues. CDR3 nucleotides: TGTGCCAGTACCATAAGGACCGGGGGAGGCACAGATACGCAGTATTTT. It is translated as CASTIRTGGGTDTQYF. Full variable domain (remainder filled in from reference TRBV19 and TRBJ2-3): DGGITQSPKYLFRKEGQNVTLSCEQNLNHDAMYWYRQDPGQGLRLIYYSQIVNDFQKGDIAEGYSVSREKKESFPLTVTSAQKNPTAFYLCASTIRTGGGTDTQYFGPGTRLTVL.

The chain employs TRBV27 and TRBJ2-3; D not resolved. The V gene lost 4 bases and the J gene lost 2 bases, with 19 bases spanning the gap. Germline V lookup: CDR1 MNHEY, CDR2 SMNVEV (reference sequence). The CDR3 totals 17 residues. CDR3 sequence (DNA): TGTGCCAGCAGTTCTCTTACCACTATCTTAGTCACAGATACGCAGTATTTT. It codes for CASSSLTTILVTDTQYF.

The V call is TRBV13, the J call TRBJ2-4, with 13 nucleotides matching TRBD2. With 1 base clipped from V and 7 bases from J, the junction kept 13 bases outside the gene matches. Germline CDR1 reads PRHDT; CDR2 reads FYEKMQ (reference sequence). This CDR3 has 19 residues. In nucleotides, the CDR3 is TGTGCCAGCAGCTTAGAAGCCAAGACTAGCGGGGGGCTAGGGAACATTCAGTACTTC. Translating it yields CASSLEAKTSGGLGNIQYF. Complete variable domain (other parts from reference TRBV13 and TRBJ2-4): AAGVIQSPRHLIKEKRETATLKCYPIPRHDTVYWYQQGPGQDPQFLISFYEKMQSDKGSIPDRFSAQQFSDYHSELNMSSLELGDSALYFCASSLEAKTSGGLGNIQYFGAGTRLSVL.

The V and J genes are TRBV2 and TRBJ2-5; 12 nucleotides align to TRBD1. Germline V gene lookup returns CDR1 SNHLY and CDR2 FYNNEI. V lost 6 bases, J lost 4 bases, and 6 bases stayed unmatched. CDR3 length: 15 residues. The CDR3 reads CASRRDRGRGETQYF. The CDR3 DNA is TGTGCCAGCAGGCGGGACAGGGGGCGAGGAGAGACCCAGTACTTC.

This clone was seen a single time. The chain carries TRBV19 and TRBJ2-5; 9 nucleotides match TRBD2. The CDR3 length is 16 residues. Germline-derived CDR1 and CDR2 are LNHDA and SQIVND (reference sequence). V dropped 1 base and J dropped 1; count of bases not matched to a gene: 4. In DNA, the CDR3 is TGTGCCAGTAGTATAGCTGGCGGGAGGGCCCAAGAGACCCAGTACTTC. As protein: CASSIAGGRAQETQYF.